These 12 T cell receptor beta chains share one sample of origin, sequenced in a study of T cell responses to AZD1222 COVID-19 vaccine. Sequenced by immunoSEQ multiplex PCR; TCRdb stores in-frame clones only, minus some. This table holds about 130,000 clones, just under 95% found once. This sample comprised peripheral blood, obtained 28 days after the second AZD1222 dose. The source of these receptors is an adult who received the AZD1222 COVID-19 vaccine.

This chain connects TRBV11-1 to TRBJ1-6; D remains ambiguous. Trimming cost V 5 bases and J 3 bases, with 14 bases left between them. Germline lookup yields CDR1 SGHAT and CDR2 FQDESV (reference sequence). This CDR3 is built from 16 residues. CDR3 sequence: CASSLPSRGYNSPLHF. The CDR3 DNA sequence: TGTGCCAGCAGCCTACCTAGTCGGGGCTATAATTCACCCCTCCACTTT.

This chain joins TRBV5-8 and TRBJ2-7; D uncertain. Trimming stripped 7 bases from V and 3 bases from J, with 5 bases between. Germline V gene data show CDR1 as SGHTS and CDR2 as YDEGEE. This CDR3 comprises 10 residues. This CDR3 reads CASAYYEQYF. CDR3 in DNA: TGTGCCAGCGCATACTACGAGCAGTACTTC.

The chain uses TRBV7-3 and TRBJ2-7, with D uncertain. Germline lookup yields CDR1 SGHTA and CDR2 FQGTGA. This CDR3 region has 13 residues. V was shortened by 0 bases and J by 7 bases, with 10 bases between the two germline ends. Written as DNA, the CDR3 is TGTGCCAGCAGCTTAACGGGGTTCAGGGAGCAGTACTTC. Encoded protein: CASSLTGFREQYF.

This chain connects TRBV11-2 to TRBJ2-5; a weak D match, TRBD2 (6 bases). This CDR3 spans 16 amino acids. V lost 2 bases to trimming and J lost 5 bases, with 18 bases between them. Germline values: CDR1 SGHAT, CDR2 FQNNGV. In DNA form, the CDR3 reads TGTGCCAGCAGCTTAATGCCCCGTTGGGGGAGGGAGACCCAGTACTTC. Translated, it gives CASSLMPRWGRETQYF.

The table lists this clone with a count of one. The chain uses TRBV3-1 (or the pseudogene TRBV3-2) and TRBJ1-6; D is ambiguous. V dropped 0 bases and J dropped 6 bases, with 9 bases sitting between them. This CDR3 is 15 amino acids long. Germline CDR1 LGHDT, CDR2 YNNKEL (reference sequence). CDR3 region: CASSQDPQSNSPLHF. Written as DNA, the CDR3 is TGTGCCAGCAGCCAAGATCCACAGTCTAATTCACCCCTCCACTTT.

The chain carries TRBV7-9 and TRBJ2-4; D is uncertain. CDR3 length: 12 residues. V was trimmed by 5 bases and J by 9 bases, leaving 11 bases between them. Germline V lookup: CDR1 SEHNR, CDR2 FQNEAQ (reference sequence). CDR3 in amino acids: CASSPSMGIQYF. In DNA form, the CDR3 reads TGTGCCAGCAGCCCATCTATGGGCATTCAGTACTTC.

The chain couples TRBV5-1 to TRBJ2-7, with D possibly TRBD1 on 6 matching bases. The CDR3 has 14 residues. Germline CDR1 reads SGHRS; CDR2 reads YFSETQ. The V and J ends lost 2 bases and 4 bases respectively, with 13 bases between them. CDR3 loop: CASSFLTTGYEQYF. DNA of the CDR3: TGCGCCAGCAGCTTCCTAACGACAGGTTACGAGCAGTACTTC. Complete variable domain (other parts from reference TRBV5-1 and TRBJ2-7): KAGVTQTPRYLIKTRGQQVTLSCSPISGHRSVSWYQQTPGQGLQFLFEYFSETQRNKGNFPGRFSGRQFSNSRSEMNVSTLELGDSALYLCASSFLTTGYEQYFGPGTRLTVT.

The sample holds one count of this clone. The chain uses TRBV3-1 (or the pseudogene TRBV3-2) and TRBJ2-3; D possibly corresponds to TRBD2 (5 bases). Trimming cost V 2 bases and J 5 bases, with 8 bases left between them. Germline values: CDR1 LGHDT, CDR2 YNNKEL (reference sequence). The CDR3 has 13 residues. The CDR3 is CASSQWRIDTQYF. In nucleotides, the CDR3 is TGTGCCAGCAGCCAATGGAGGATAGATACGCAGTATTTT.

This chain links TRBV5-1 with TRBJ1-2, with D possibly matching TRBD1 (6 bases). The germline V and J ends were trimmed by 4 bases and 6 bases, with 16 bases remaining between them. This CDR3 spans 14 amino acids. Germline CDR1 and CDR2: SGHRS and YFSETQ. The CDR3 region has the DNA TGCGCCAGCAGCACCCGGGACACTAGAGATGGCTACACCTTC. It yields the protein CASSTRDTRDGYTF.

CDR3 in amino acids: CASSQGRGASYEQYF. The CDR3 DNA reads as TGTGCCAGCAGCCAAGGGCGGGGTGCCTCCTACGAGCAGTACTTC. The V gene is TRBV4-2, the J gene TRBJ2-7; perhaps TRBD2 as D (6 bases). Germline V CDR1 and CDR2: LGHNA, YNFKEQ. The CDR3 sequence is 15 residues long. V gave up 1 base and J gave up 0 bases, with 10 bases separating them.

In DNA, the CDR3 is TGTGCCAGCAGCTTAGCCCTAGGGACAGGGTCCTACGAGCAGTACTTC. Its translation: CASSLALGTGSYEQYF. The chain joins TRBV7-9 to TRBJ2-7; TRBD1 agrees at 9 bases. The V gene's germline CDR1 is SEHNR and CDR2 FQNEAQ (reference sequence). This CDR3 is 16 amino acids long. V lost 0 bases and J lost 1; bases outside the gene matches: 4.

V usage is TRBV11-3 and J usage is TRBJ2-5; 11 bases are shared with TRBD2. The CDR3 is made up of 16 amino acids. Germline CDR1 SGHNT, CDR2 YENEEA. The junction had 10 bases not matched to a gene; V was cut back by 5 bases and J by 5 bases. CDR3 region: CASSPGTSGRGETQYF. The DNA of the CDR3 is TGTGCCAGCAGCCCCGGGACTAGCGGAAGGGGTGAGACCCAGTACTTC.